This is a list of T cell receptor beta chains from one sample in a study of T cells in localized non-small cell lung cancer. Using immunoSEQ multiplex PCR, the repertoire was profiled, and TCRdb retains in-frame clones only, with some absent. The sample yields 2,500 or so clones, approximately 27% seen once. Specimen: lung tumor tissue, collected before any cancer treatment. The receptors shown here come from a male donor aged 60 or over with stage II squamous cell lung carcinoma. Each CDR3 is given with its conserved first and last residue. A D gene is named only where the DNA matches it firmly. Size is stated for part of the rows, as once, few or many counts, or as a class when the clone is expanded.

D gene,V gene,clone size,J gene,CDR3 DNA,CDR3 protein
NA,TRBV19,few,TRBJ1-2,TGTGCCAGTAGCGCGCCCGGGGGGGAAGTAGACTATGGCTACACCTTC,CASSAPGGEVDYGYTF
NA,TRBV25-1,NA,TRBJ1-1,TGTGCCAGCAGTGACCTCGACATGAACACTGAAGCTTTCTTT,CASSDLDMNTEAFF
NA,TRBV11-3,NA,TRBJ2-5,TGTGCCAGCAGCGCACGGATGGGCCAAGAGACCCAGTACTTC,CASSARMGQETQYF
TRBD1,TRBV19,NA,TRBJ1-5,TGTGCCAGTAAGGACAGGAGCAATCAGCCCCAGCATTTT,CASKDRSNQPQHF
NA,TRBV9,medium-sized,TRBJ1-1,TGTGCCAGCAGCGTGGGGTATAACACTGAAGCTTTCTTT,CASSVGYNTEAFF
NA,TRBV18,large,TRBJ1-1,TGTGCCAGCTCATTTGCTCCAGGGGCCAACACTGAAGCTTTCTTT,CASSFAPGANTEAFF
NA,TRBV5-1,once,TRBJ2-6,TGCGCCAGCAGCTTGGCTGCCGTTTCTGGGGCCAACGTCCTGACTTTC,CASSLAAVSGANVLTF
NA,TRBV25-1,NA,TRBJ1-1,TGTGCCAGTCAACAGGGATTCCACACTGAAGCTTTCTTT,CASQQGFHTEAFF
TRBD2,TRBV11-3,few,TRBJ2-5,TGTGCCAGCAGCCTTAGCGGGGGGGCAGGCGAGACCCAGTACTTC,CASSLSGGAGETQYF
NA,TRBV28,NA,TRBJ1-6,TGTGCCAGCACCCCTCTTGACAGGACCAATTCACCCCTCCACTTT,CASTPLDRTNSPLHF
NA,TRBV14,NA,TRBJ1-2,TGTGCCAGCAGCCAACTATGGCAGATCAAGTATGGCTACACCTTC,CASSQLWQIKYGYTF
NA,TRBV6-8,NA,TRBJ1-3,TGTGCCAGCAGTCCCCCGGGAGCCGAAGAACGAAACACCATATATTTT,CASSPPGAEERNTIYF